This T cell receptor (beta chain) was captured in a study of molecular identifiers for immune sequencing clone quantification. TCRdb reprocessed the PCR reads via MiXCR and lists one record per CDR3 protein. The sample lists approximately 100,000 distinct CDR3 sequences; roughly a third were seen once. The V gene's germline CDR1 is SGHVS and CDR2 FNYEAQ. V was shortened by 2 bases and J by 3 bases, with 11 bases between the two germline ends. The CDR3 contains 15 residues. J is TRBJ2-1 and V is TRBV7-6, with TRBD2 as a possible D gene (6 bases). The sample comprised naive CD8+ T cells from blood, with Jurkat cell RNA spiked in. The subset: FACS-sorted CD8+CD4-CCR7+CD45RA+ naive T cells. The receptor was isolated from a human donor in good health. Some libraries in this study had Jurkat cell RNA spiked in. The CDR3 DNA reads as TGTGCCAGCAGCTTAATTGGCGGGAACTACAATGAGCAGTTCTTC. Translation: CASSLIGGNYNEQFF.